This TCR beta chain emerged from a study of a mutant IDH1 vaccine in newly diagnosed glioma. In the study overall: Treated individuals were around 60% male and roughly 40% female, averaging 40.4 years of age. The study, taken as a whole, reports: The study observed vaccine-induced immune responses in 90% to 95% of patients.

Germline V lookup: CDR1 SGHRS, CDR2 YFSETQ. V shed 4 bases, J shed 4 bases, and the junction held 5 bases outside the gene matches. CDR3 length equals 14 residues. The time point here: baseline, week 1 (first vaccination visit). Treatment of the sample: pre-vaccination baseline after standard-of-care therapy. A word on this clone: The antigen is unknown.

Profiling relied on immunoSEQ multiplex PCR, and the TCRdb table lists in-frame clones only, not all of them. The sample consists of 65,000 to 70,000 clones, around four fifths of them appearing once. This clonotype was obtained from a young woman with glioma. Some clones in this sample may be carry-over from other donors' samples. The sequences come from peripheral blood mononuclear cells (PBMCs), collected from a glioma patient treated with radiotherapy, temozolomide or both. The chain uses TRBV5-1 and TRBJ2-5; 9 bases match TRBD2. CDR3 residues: CASSRLAGTETQYF. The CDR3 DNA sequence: TGCGCCAGCAGCAGGCTAGCGGGGACAGAGACCCAGTACTTC.